The 26 T cell receptor beta chains reported below all come from one sample, sequenced in a study of vaccination and CD4 T cells after COVID-19. The study sequenced cultured CD4+ T cell DNA using the Oncomine TCR Beta short-read assay. MiXCR, run by TCRdb on the PCR reads, gives a single entry per CDR3 protein. The sample has some 12,000 distinct CDR3 sequences, around 50% seen once. These receptors' antigens are unknown. Treatment defined: roughly 10-day PBMC culture with coronavirus spike peptide pools or control peptides (ViraFEST assay). Material: CD4+ T cells from blood, cultured in vitro. Receptor source: a human donor who had recovered from COVID-19.

The V call is TRBV5-1, the J call TRBJ2-5, with TRBD2 matching 16 bases. Germline loops: CDR1 SGHRS, CDR2 YFSETQ. V shed 4 bases and J 2 bases; nucleotides not matched to a gene: 2. The CDR3 has 16 residues. CDR3 sequence (DNA): TGCGCCAGCAGCCCGGGACTAGCGGGAGGGCAAGAGACCCAGTACTTC. It codes for CASSPGLAGGQETQYF.

This clonotype was detected once. The chain joins TRBV6-5 to TRBJ2-2; D unclear. The germline gives CDR1 MNHEY, CDR2 SVGAGI. V was shortened by 2 bases and J by 0 bases, with 10 bases between the two germline ends. The CDR3 runs 16 residues. The CDR3 DNA sequence: TGTGCCAGCAGTTACGTACCTAACACGAACACCGGGGAGCTGTTTTTT. It is translated as CASSYVPNTNTGELFF.

This clonotype showed up just once. The gene calls are TRBV20-1 and TRBJ2-2; either TRBD1 or TRBD2 may supply D (5 bases each). Trimming took 1 base from V and 4 from J, leaving 13 bases between them. The germline gives CDR1 DFQATT, CDR2 SNEGSKA (reference sequence). This CDR3 is 15 amino acids long. CDR3 sequence: CSARGTRGPTGELFF. CDR3 DNA sequence: TGCAGTGCTAGAGGGACCCGGGGACCCACCGGGGAGCTGTTTTTT.

The J gene is TRBJ2-2, the V gene TRBV19; 7 positions match TRBD2. CDR3 length: 16 residues. Germline V gene sequence: CDR1 LNHDA, CDR2 SQIVND (reference sequence). V trimming: 5 bases; J trimming: 1 base; junction bases outside the gene matches: 7. CDR3 sequence (DNA): TGTGCCAGTAGTCCCTGGGGCGGGAGGAACACCGGGGAGCTGTTTTTT. Translated: CASSPWGGRNTGELFF.

The V gene is TRBV5-1, the J gene TRBJ1-1; D is perhaps TRBD1 (5 bases). CDR1 and CDR2 (germline): SGHRS, YFSETQ. V was trimmed by 4 bases and J by 1 base, leaving 14 bases between them. This CDR3 comprises 15 residues. The CDR3 spells CASSNTGTGNTEAFF. DNA for the CDR3: TGCGCCAGCAGCAATACCGGGACGGGGAACACTGAAGCTTTCTTT.

The rearrangement joins TRBV10-3 to TRBJ2-2; weak D call: TRBD2 (6 bases). V was clipped by 6 bases and J by 4 bases, with 12 bases between them. Germline V gene data show CDR1 as ENHRY and CDR2 as SYGVKD. The CDR3 has 14 residues. This chain's CDR3 is CAIREQGGTGELFF. In nucleotides, the CDR3 is TGTGCCATCAGAGAGCAGGGAGGCACCGGGGAGCTGTTTTTT.

V gene TRBV2 combines with J gene TRBJ2-1; no definite D call. The CDR3 length is 11 residues. CDR1 is SNHLY and CDR2 is FYNNEI in the germline V gene. V was trimmed by 8 bases and J by 2 bases, leaving 4 bases between them. In DNA form, the CDR3 reads TGTGCCAGCGGGACCTACAATGAGCAGTTCTTC. Translating gives CASGTYNEQFF.

This clonotype was seen a few times. V gene TRBV25-1 combines with J gene TRBJ2-2; no clear D gene. Trimming removed 7 bases at V and 2 bases at J, with 14 bases between. Germline V gene data show CDR1 as MGHDK and CDR2 as SYGVNS. This CDR3 spans 15 amino acids. CDR3 bases: TGTGCCAGCACTCCCCTACCGGATAACACCGGGGAGCTGTTTTTT. Encoded protein: CASTPLPDNTGELFF.

Only one count was recorded for this clonotype. This chain's CDR3 is CASSGTGSHEQYF. CDR3 DNA sequence: TGTGCCAGCAGCGGGACAGGGTCCCACGAGCAGTACTTC. This sequence joins TRBV7-6 and TRBJ2-7; 9 nucleotides match TRBD1. Germline V gene sequence: CDR1 SGHVS, CDR2 FNYEAQ. J gave up 5 bases and V 5 bases, and 4 bases lay outside the gene matches. The CDR3 has 13 residues.

This chain links TRBV20-1 with TRBJ1-1; no clear D. The CDR3 extends over 13 amino acids. Looked up from germline, CDR1 is DFQATT and CDR2 is SNEGSKA (reference sequence). Trimming took 1 base from V and 1 from J, leaving 7 bases between them. CDR3 protein: CSARVMGNTEAFF. The CDR3 DNA is TGCAGTGCTAGAGTAATGGGGAACACTGAAGCTTTCTTT.

The chain combines TRBV7-2 with TRBJ1-1; tentative D call: TRBD1 (5 bases). Between the trimmed V and J ends, which lost 5 bases and 7 bases, there was a span of 8 bases. Germline-derived CDR1 and CDR2 are SGHTA and FQGNSA. The CDR3 has 11 residues. CDR3 protein: CASSGAVEAFF. CDR3 DNA: TGTGCCAGCAGCGGGGCGGTTGAAGCTTTCTTT.

The J gene is TRBJ2-5, the V gene TRBV15, with D maybe TRBD2 (6 bases). The germline gives CDR1 LNHNV, CDR2 YYDKDF (reference sequence). The CDR3 sequence is 13 residues long. Trimming took off 6 bases at V and 1 base at J, with 9 bases between the two ends. The CDR3 reads CATSEGLQETQYF. Written as DNA, the CDR3 is TGTGCCACCAGTGAGGGACTCCAAGAGACCCAGTACTTC.

V is TRBV20-1 and J is TRBJ1-1; D is possibly TRBD1 (6 bases). CDR1 is DFQATT, CDR2 SNEGSKA, per germline (reference sequence). V lost 2 bases and J lost 0, with 10 bases in between. There are 14 residues in the CDR3. CDR3 nucleotide sequence: TGCAGTGCTAGACCGGGACACATGAACACTGAAGCTTTCTTT. Its protein product is CSARPGHMNTEAFF.

The genes are TRBV20-1 and TRBJ2-3, with D possibly matching TRBD2 (6 bases). V was clipped by 4 bases and J by 0 bases, with 11 bases between them. Germline-derived CDR1 and CDR2 are DFQATT and SNEGSKA (reference sequence). This CDR3 region has 14 residues. CDR3 coding DNA: TGCAGTGCTATGATAGCGGAAAGCACAGATACGCAGTATTTT. This translates into CSAMIAESTDTQYF.

This clonotype showed up just a few times. The chain joins TRBV28 to TRBJ1-5; TRBD1 is a possible D gene (5 bases). The germline V gene has CDR1 MDHEN and CDR2 SYDVKM. This CDR3 comprises 16 residues. The V gene lost 5 bases and the J gene lost 0 bases, with 14 bases spanning the gap. For the CDR3, the DNA is TGTGCCAGCAGTGATTTAACAGGTTATAGCAATCAGCCCCAGCATTTT. It codes for CASSDLTGYSNQPQHF.

The V and J genes are TRBV15 and TRBJ2-3; 11 bases align to TRBD2. CDR3 length: 17 residues. CDR1 is LNHNV, CDR2 YYDKDF, per germline (reference sequence). V lost 5 bases to trimming and J lost 6 bases; unmatched junction nucleotides: 13. The CDR3 reads CATSPGTSGLLRDTQYF. In nucleotides, the CDR3 is TGTGCCACCAGCCCTGGGACTAGCGGCCTACTAAGGGATACGCAGTATTTT. Supplemented by reference TRBV15 and TRBJ2-3, the full variable domain reads DAMVIQNPRYQVTQFGKPVTLSCSQTLNHNVMYWYQQKSSQAPKLLFHYYDKDFNNEADTPDNFQSRRPNTSFCFLDIRSPGLGDTAMYLCATSPGTSGLLRDTQYFGPGTRLTVL.

This chain connects TRBV2 to TRBJ1-5, with 7 positions matching TRBD1. J lost 7 bases, V lost 0 bases, and 9 bases had no gene match. CDR3 length: 16 amino acids. CDR1 SNHLY and CDR2 FYNNEI come from the germline V gene. The CDR3 sequence: CASSEAPGGGFQPQHF. CDR3 coding DNA: TGTGCCAGCAGTGAAGCGCCGGGAGGGGGCTTCCAGCCCCAGCATTTT.

The chain has TRBV4-1 and TRBJ1-6; perhaps TRBD1 as D (5 bases). Trimming took 2 bases from V and 5 from J, leaving 13 bases between them. The CDR3 has 16 amino acids. Per germline, CDR1 MGHRA and CDR2 YSYEKL. This CDR3 is CASSQWGVRNNSPLHF. CDR3 bases: TGCGCCAGCAGCCAATGGGGGGTTCGGAATAATTCACCCCTCCACTTT.

The chain recombines TRBV10-3 with TRBJ2-1; the match to TRBD2 covers 9 bases. CDR1 and CDR2 (germline): ENHRY, SYGVKD. The trim removed 4 bases at V and 6 bases at J, leaving 10 bases unmatched. The CDR3 is 16 amino acids. CDR3 nucleotide sequence: TGTGCCATCAGTGCGGGCCGAGCGGGGGGTCCCAATGAGCAGTTCTTC. Protein sequence: CAISAGRAGGPNEQFF.

The chain recombines TRBV6-1 with TRBJ1-2; TRBD1 aligns across 7 bases. Germline CDR1 and CDR2: MNHNS and SASEGT. With 1 base clipped from V and 4 bases from J, the junction kept 6 bases outside the gene matches. This CDR3 is built from 15 residues. CDR3 in DNA: TGTGCCAGCAGTGAAGGACAGGGTCCCTCCTATGGCTACACCTTC. Protein: CASSEGQGPSYGYTF.

A few counts support this clonotype. This rearrangement joins TRBV20-1 to TRBJ1-1, with TRBD1 matching over 9 bases. The V gene end was trimmed by 3 bases and the J gene end by 5 bases; junction bases not matched to a gene: 4. The CDR3 is made up of 13 amino acids. The germline gives CDR1 DFQATT, CDR2 SNEGSKA (reference sequence). For the CDR3, the DNA is TGCAGTGCTAGGGGACAGGGAGAAACTGAAGCTTTCTTT. This encodes CSARGQGETEAFF.

Only a few counts were recorded for this clonotype. The chain links TRBV10-1 to TRBJ2-7, with TRBD1 identical over 9 bases. Germline V CDR1 and CDR2: WNHNN, SYGVQD (reference sequence). The CDR3 consists of 18 residues. After removal of 0 bases from V and 2 bases from J, the junction contained 11 bases not matched to a gene. DNA of the CDR3: TGCGCCAGCAGTGAGTCGAAGGGGACAGGGTCCGAGACCTACGAGCAGTACTTC. It is translated as CASSESKGTGSETYEQYF.

This clonotype was counted only a few times. The DNA of the CDR3 is TGTGCCAGCAGTCGGACTAATGAGCAGTTCTTC. Translation gives CASSRTNEQFF. The rearrangement uses TRBV6-2 or TRBV6-3 and TRBJ2-1; tentative D call: TRBD2 (5 bases). The germline CDR1 and CDR2 sequences are MNHEY and SVGEGT. With 5 bases removed from V and 7 bases from J, the gap between germline ends came to 6 bases. The CDR3 runs to 11 residues.

The chain links TRBV30 to TRBJ2-6; 8 bases are a match to TRBD2. The CDR3 runs to 14 residues. Germline CDR1 reads GTSNPN; CDR2 reads SVGIG (reference sequence). The CDR3 is CAAGGKAGANVLTF. The CDR3 nucleotides are TGTGCGGCGGGGGGAAAGGCTGGGGCCAACGTCCTGACTTTC.

The chain couples TRBV7-2 to TRBJ2-2, with no clear D. This CDR3 spans 14 amino acids. V was trimmed by 2 bases and J by 4 bases, leaving 8 bases between them. Germline V CDR1 and CDR2: SGHTA, FQGNSA. The CDR3 DNA reads as TGTGCCAGCAGCTTACAAGGGATCACCGGGGAGCTGTTTTTT. Its protein product is CASSLQGITGELFF.

The chain recombines TRBV5-6 with TRBJ2-7; 11 nucleotides line up with TRBD2. The germline V gene encodes CDR1 SGHDT and CDR2 YYEEEE. CDR3 length: 17 amino acids. The trim removed 4 bases at V and 7 bases at J, leaving 16 bases unmatched. This CDR3 is CASSPTPYSGRAQEQYF. DNA of the CDR3: TGTGCCAGCAGCCCCACCCCATATAGCGGGAGGGCACAGGAGCAGTACTTC.